Each of the 4 T cell receptor beta chains below was sequenced from the same sample in a study of blood T cells in healthy people across ages. For the second PCR, which ran for about 6 to 12 cycles, a sample-barcoded 5' primer and a J-beta primer mix were used. Each CDR3 protein gets one entry after TCRdb re-called the 5' RACE reads with MiXCR. The sample carries about 1.8 million distinct CDR3 sequences, roughly 50% recorded once. The sample was blood. These receptors all stem from a woman in her forties in good health.

The chain is built from TRBV6-5 and TRBJ2-7; a weak D match, TRBD2 (6 bases). The J call may be faulty, since TRBJ2-5 better matches the DNA end. CDR1 MNHEY and CDR2 SVGAGI come from the germline V gene. This CDR3 has 14 residues. The CDR3 nucleotides read TGTGCCAGCAGTTCCGGGGGATTTACGGAGACCCAGTACTTC. Amino acids: CASSSGGFTETQYF.

The rearrangement links TRBV27 to TRBJ1-2; 7 bases line up with TRBD1. V was clipped by 4 bases and J by 8 bases; unmatched bases: 4. This CDR3 spans 12 amino acids. Germline V gene data show CDR1 as MNHEY and CDR2 as SMNVEV (reference sequence). The CDR3 loop is CASSYDREGYTF. The DNA for the CDR3 is TGTGCCAGCAGTTATGACAGGGAAGGCTACACCTTC.

This clonotype has just a few counts. This sequence joins TRBV2 and TRBJ2-7; possibly TRBD1 for D (6 bases). The CDR3 runs to 13 residues. Germline V gene sequence: CDR1 SNHLY, CDR2 FYNNEI. Trimming pared 4 bases from V and 5 bases from J, leaving 12 bases between. CDR3 in amino acids: CASSGLGAHEQYF. The CDR3 DNA is TGTGCCAGCAGTGGGCTGGGGGCCCACGAGCAGTACTTC.

The chain has TRBV5-1 and TRBJ2-3; 12 bases line up with TRBD2. Germline CDR1 SGHRS, CDR2 YFSETQ. V shed 0 bases, J shed 1 base, and the junction held 6 bases outside the gene matches. This CDR3 has 18 residues. In nucleotides, the CDR3 is TGCGCCAGCAGCTTGGTGCCGGGACTAGCGGGCGGCACAGATACGCAGTATTTT. Translating it yields CASSLVPGLAGGTDTQYF.